A selection of T cell receptor beta chains follows, all from one sample in a study of early T cells in non-severe SARS-CoV-2 infection. TCRdb ran MiXCR on the 5' RACE reads and lists one entry per CDR3 protein. The repertoire includes roughly 62,000 distinct CDR3 sequences, roughly 7.7% of them detected once, and 3% to 4% sits in the top ten. Sequenced material: whole blood. The receptor source for this set is an adult who was a healthcare worker with PCR-confirmed SARS-CoV-2 infection or an uninfected control (not recorded which). CDR3s include the opening cysteine and the closing phenylalanine or tryptophan. Fields, in order: V gene, clone size, J gene, CDR3 length, D gene, CDR3 DNA, CDR3 protein. A D gene is named only where the DNA matches it firmly. Some rows have no size entry. The others give once, few or many, or a class for an expanded clone.

V: TRBV30
size: -
J: TRBJ2-7
length: 15
D: TRBD1
DNA: TGTGCCTGGAGGGCCCCGGACAGGGCTCACTACGAGCAGTACTTC
CDR3: CAWRAPDRAHYEQYF

V: TRBV19
size: few
J: TRBJ1-2
length: 15
D: -
DNA: TGTGCCAGTACCAGGCGACAGGACGGTAACTATGGCTACACCTTC
CDR3: CASTRRQDGNYGYTF

V: TRBV6-4
size: -
J: TRBJ2-1
length: 14
D: TRBD1
DNA: TGTGCCAGCAGTGAACAGGGGGCGCTTAATGAGCAGTTCTTC
CDR3: CASSEQGALNEQFF

V: TRBV5-1
size: -
J: TRBJ2-1
length: 14
D: TRBD1
DNA: TGCGCCAGCAGCGTTCTCACAGGGGACAATGAGCAGTTCTTC
CDR3: CASSVLTGDNEQFF

V: TRBV7-9
size: few
J: TRBJ2-4
length: 17
D: -
DNA: TGTGCCAGCAGAACCTTGGACAGCCTAATAGCCAAAAACATTCAGTACTTC
CDR3: CASRTLDSLIAKNIQYF

V: TRBV7-3
size: many
J: TRBJ2-3
length: 19
D: TRBD2
DNA: TGTGCCAGCAGCTTAAGGGCAGGACTAGGGTTGCAGGGTGCAGATACGCAGTATTTT
CDR3: CASSLRAGLGLQGADTQYF

V: TRBV12-3/TRBV12-4
size: many
J: TRBJ1-6
length: 13
D: TRBD1
DNA: TGTGCCAGCAGGCAGGGGGGGGAATCACCCCTCCACTTT
CDR3: CASRQGGESPLHF

V: TRBV15
size: -
J: TRBJ2-3
length: 14
D: TRBD1
DNA: TGTGCCACCAACCAGGGGGCCAGCGCAGATACGCAGTATTTT
CDR3: CATNQGASADTQYF

V: TRBV27
size: many
J: TRBJ2-2
length: 15
D: -
DNA: TGTGCCAGCAGTTTAGCGGGTCTAGGGACCGGGGAGCTGTTTTTT
CDR3: CASSLAGLGTGELFF

V: TRBV7-3
size: many
J: TRBJ2-5
length: 14
D: -
DNA: TGTGCCAGCAGCTCCTCCGGGCAAGGGGAGACCCAGTACTTC
CDR3: CASSSSGQGETQYF

V: TRBV21-1
size: -
J: TRBJ1-2
length: 13
D: -
DNA: TGTGCCAGCAGGCCGCACCTTCCCTATGGCTACACCTTC
CDR3: CASRPHLPYGYTF

V: TRBV10-3
size: many
J: TRBJ1-5
length: 16
D: TRBD1
DNA: TGTGCCATCAGTGAGTCGGCAGGGGGCTCCAATCAGCCCCAGCATTTT
CDR3: CAISESAGGSNQPQHF

V: TRBV21-1
size: few
J: TRBJ2-7
length: 18
D: -
DNA: TGTGCCAGCAGCAAAGCGCTTCCGGGACTAGCGGGGTCTCACGAGCAGTACTTC
CDR3: CASSKALPGLAGSHEQYF

V: TRBV18
size: -
J: TRBJ1-1
length: 14
D: -
DNA: TGTGCCAGCTCACAAATTGACGGTAACACTGAAGCTTTCTTT
CDR3: CASSQIDGNTEAFF

V: TRBV7-2
size: -
J: TRBJ2-1
length: 16
D: -
DNA: TGTGCCAGCAGCTTAGTTCAAGCGAGCGAGAACAATGAGCAGTTCTTC
CDR3: CASSLVQASENNEQFF

V: TRBV20-1
size: few
J: TRBJ2-1
length: 15
D: TRBD2
DNA: TGCAGTGCTGGGGGGGTAGGACTAACCGACAATGAGCAGTTCTTC
CDR3: CSAGGVGLTDNEQFF

V: TRBV28
size: few
J: TRBJ2-4
length: 16
D: TRBD1
DNA: TGTGCCAGCAGTCCCGACGGGACAGGGGGACAAAACATTCAGTACTTC
CDR3: CASSPDGTGGQNIQYF

V: TRBV7-8
size: many
J: TRBJ2-7
length: 14
D: -
DNA: TGTGCCAGCAGCTTAGTGGCGGCAGGGGGGGAGCAGTACTTC
CDR3: CASSLVAAGGEQYF

V: TRBV10-3
size: -
J: TRBJ2-7
length: 14
D: -
DNA: TGTGCCATCCGGGAGTCAGGCGGTTCCTACGAGCAGTACTTC
CDR3: CAIRESGGSYEQYF

V: TRBV4-1
size: -
J: TRBJ2-5
length: 18
D: TRBD2
DNA: TGCGCCAGCAGCCATCCCCTAGCGGGAGGCTCCGGCCAAGAGACCCAGTACTTC
CDR3: CASSHPLAGGSGQETQYF

V: TRBV5-1
size: few
J: TRBJ2-6
length: 15
D: -
DNA: TGCGCCAGCAGCTTCTTGGGGGCTGGGGCCAACGTCCTGACTTTC
CDR3: CASSFLGAGANVLTF

V: TRBV5-1
size: -
J: TRBJ2-3
length: 14
D: -
DNA: TGCGCCAGCAGCTTGGGAAGGGGAGTAGATACGCAGTATTTT
CDR3: CASSLGRGVDTQYF

V: TRBV19
size: few
J: TRBJ1-4
length: 15
D: -
DNA: TGTGCCAGTAGTCTTCCGGCCTCCAAATACGAAAAACTGTTTTTT
CDR3: CASSLPASKYEKLFF

V: TRBV20-1
size: few
J: TRBJ2-1
length: 17
D: TRBD2
DNA: TGCAGTGCTAGAGACTACTCACTAGCGGGAGGGCCCCATGAGCAGTTCTTC
CDR3: CSARDYSLAGGPHEQFF

V: TRBV28
size: many
J: TRBJ1-5
length: 15
D: TRBD1
DNA: TGTGCCAGCAGTTCGACAGGGGGCTTTGTTCAGCCCCAGCATTTT
CDR3: CASSSTGGFVQPQHF

V: TRBV7-2
size: -
J: TRBJ2-7
length: 15
D: TRBD2
DNA: TGTGCCAGCAGCTTAGTAGCGGGAGGGACCTACGAGCAGTACTTC
CDR3: CASSLVAGGTYEQYF

V: TRBV7-6
size: many
J: TRBJ1-2
length: 15
D: -
DNA: TGTGCCAGCAGCCCCCCCACAATTTCGGCCTATGGCTACACCTTC
CDR3: CASSPPTISAYGYTF

V: TRBV12-3/TRBV12-4
size: -
J: TRBJ2-1
length: 13
D: -
DNA: TGTGCCAGCAGTTTGGAACCGGGGAATGAGCAGTTCTTC
CDR3: CASSLEPGNEQFF

V: TRBV29-1
size: -
J: TRBJ2-7
length: 12
D: -
DNA: TGCAGCGTTGAAGGGATCTCCTACGAGCAGTACTTC
CDR3: CSVEGISYEQYF

V: TRBV6-6
size: many
J: TRBJ1-4
length: 14
D: TRBD1
DNA: TGTGCCAGCAGAGTACAGGGGCAAGAAGAAAAACTGTTTTTT
CDR3: CASRVQGQEEKLFF

V: TRBV21-1
size: many
J: TRBJ2-5
length: 16
D: -
DNA: TGTGCCAGCAGCAAAGAAAAGCGGGAGTACCAAGAGACCCAGTACTTC
CDR3: CASSKEKREYQETQYF

V: TRBV29-1
size: many
J: TRBJ1-2
length: 13
D: -
DNA: TGCAGCGTTGAATTTCGGGGCGGCTATGGCTACACCTTC
CDR3: CSVEFRGGYGYTF

V: TRBV20-1
size: many
J: TRBJ2-1
length: 15
D: -
DNA: TGCAGTGCTAGGCATCGTGGGGACCGGTACAATGAGCAGTTCTTC
CDR3: CSARHRGDRYNEQFF

V: TRBV5-4
size: few
J: TRBJ2-3
length: 13
D: -
DNA: TGTGCCAGCAGCTCTGACAGAGGAGATACGCAGTATTTT
CDR3: CASSSDRGDTQYF

V: TRBV27
size: -
J: TRBJ2-1
length: 15
D: TRBD2
DNA: TGTGCCAGCAGTTTATGGACTAGCGGGAGAGAAGAGCAGTTCTTC
CDR3: CASSLWTSGREEQFF

V: TRBV11-1
size: few
J: TRBJ2-2
length: 21
D: TRBD2
DNA: TGTGCCAGCAGCTTAATCGTCACTCGAGGGCTAGCGGGAGAATACACCGGGGAGCTGTTTTTT
CDR3: CASSLIVTRGLAGEYTGELFF

V: TRBV20-1
size: many
J: TRBJ1-2
length: 14
D: -
DNA: TGCAGTGCTAGAGAACCGGTAGCTAACTATGGCTACACCTTC
CDR3: CSAREPVANYGYTF

V: TRBV7-3
size: many
J: TRBJ1-1
length: 14
D: -
DNA: TGTGCCAGCAGCTTACTAGGGTCAAGCACTGAAGCTTTCTTT
CDR3: CASSLLGSSTEAFF

V: TRBV5-4
size: many
J: TRBJ2-1
length: 14
D: -
DNA: TGTGCCAGCAGTATAGACGGGCTCGGGGGTGAGCAGTTCTTC
CDR3: CASSIDGLGGEQFF

V: TRBV7-6
size: many
J: TRBJ2-5
length: 16
D: TRBD2
DNA: TGTGCCAGCAGCTTAGCGACGGTAGCGGGAGCTGTGGGCCAGTACTTC
CDR3: CASSLATVAGAVGQYF

V: TRBV7-9
size: few
J: TRBJ2-1
length: 12
D: -
DNA: TGTGCCAGCAGCCGTGACTTGCGGGCGCAGTTCTTC
CDR3: CASSRDLRAQFF

V: TRBV9
size: many
J: TRBJ2-5
length: 16
D: TRBD1
DNA: TGTGCCAGCAGCGTAGGCCTGGACAGGGAGGTAGAGACCCAGTACTTC
CDR3: CASSVGLDREVETQYF

V: TRBV7-6
size: -
J: TRBJ2-6
length: 18
D: TRBD1
DNA: TGTGCCAGCAGTCTGCGGACAGGGTTCTTTTCTGGGGCCAACGTCCTGACTTTC
CDR3: CASSLRTGFFSGANVLTF

V: TRBV3-1
size: -
J: TRBJ1-1
length: 15
D: -
DNA: TGTGCCAGCAGCTCAAGATCCCCACGGGACACGGAAGCTTTCTTT
CDR3: CASSSRSPRDTEAFF

V: TRBV29-1
size: many
J: TRBJ2-7
length: 13
D: TRBD1
DNA: TGCAGCGTTGAGAGGGGGCCGTACTACGAGCAGTACTTC
CDR3: CSVERGPYYEQYF

V: TRBV20-1
size: many
J: TRBJ1-6
length: 13
D: TRBD1
DNA: TGCAGTGCTATTGGGACAGGAAATTCACCCCTCCACTTT
CDR3: CSAIGTGNSPLHF

V: TRBV5-1
size: -
J: TRBJ2-2
length: 16
D: TRBD2
DNA: TGCGCCAGCACCTCAACGGGAGGGGCGAACACCGGGGAGCTGTTTTTT
CDR3: CASTSTGGANTGELFF

V: TRBV27
size: many
J: TRBJ2-3
length: 14
D: TRBD1
DNA: TGTGCCAGCCAGGACAGGGGCCCCACAGATACGCAGTATTTT
CDR3: CASQDRGPTDTQYF

V: TRBV12-3/TRBV12-4
size: many
J: TRBJ2-5
length: 16
D: TRBD2
DNA: TGTGCCAGCAGTTTAGGTAGCGGGGGGGCCCAAGAGACCCAGTACTTC
CDR3: CASSLGSGGAQETQYF

V: TRBV4-1
size: -
J: TRBJ2-4
length: 14
D: -
DNA: TGCGCCAGCAGCCAAGTAAGAGGGTTGAACATTCAGTACTTC
CDR3: CASSQVRGLNIQYF

V: TRBV11-2
size: many
J: TRBJ1-2
length: 13
D: -
DNA: TGTGCCAGCAGCTCCGCAGGGGTATATGGCTACACCTTC
CDR3: CASSSAGVYGYTF

V: TRBV2
size: few
J: TRBJ2-1
length: 13
D: -
DNA: TGTGCCAGCAAAAGAGAACAGGGCAATGAGCAGTTCTTC
CDR3: CASKREQGNEQFF

V: TRBV21-1
size: -
J: TRBJ2-3
length: 19
D: -
DNA: TGTGCCAGCAGCAATAACCTAGCGGGATGCGAAAAAAACACAGATACGCAGTATTTT
CDR3: CASSNNLAGCEKNTDTQYF